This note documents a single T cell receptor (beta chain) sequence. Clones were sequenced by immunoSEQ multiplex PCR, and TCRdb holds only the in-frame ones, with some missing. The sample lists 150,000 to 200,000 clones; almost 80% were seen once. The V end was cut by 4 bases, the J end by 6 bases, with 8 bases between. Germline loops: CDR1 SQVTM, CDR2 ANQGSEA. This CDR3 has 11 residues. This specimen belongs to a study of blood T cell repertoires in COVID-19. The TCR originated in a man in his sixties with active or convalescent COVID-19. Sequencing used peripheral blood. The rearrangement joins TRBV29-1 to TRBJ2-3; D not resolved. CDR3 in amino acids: CSVGAADTQYF. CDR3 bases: TGCAGCGTTGGGGCAGCTGATACGCAGTATTTT.